This T cell receptor beta chain is from a study of beta chain features in type 1 diabetes (dated by TCRdb to the late 2010s). Notes on the research overall: Mean age, gender distribution, total cell number and subset yield were not different between patients and healthy donors. A total of about 110 million sorted cells were examined across all samples, and the number of cells per subset was strongly correlated with RNA yield. The study compared the TCRB repertoires of sorted circulating CD4+ T cell subsets in recently diagnosed type 1 diabetes patients with those in matched healthy donors. Regulatory and stem cell-like memory subsets were isolated from only 8 patients and about 8 healthy donors, whereas naive and central memory subsets came from all 30 or so donors. Broader findings and caveats from the paper: Patients with type 1 diabetes made fewer insertions and deleted more nucleotides at VDJ recombination sites, implying thymic rearrangement abnormalities. Because small numbers of individuals were included in the HLA sub-analyses, any influence of HLA type on TCRB rearrangement was left unresolved. Type 1 diabetes patients showed a moderate but significant shortening of TCRB CDR3 length in all four CD4+ subsets. Shorter templates might be favored by PCR, yet because patient and control samples were amplified and corrected together, any such skew would affect both groups equally. Because cDNA rather than genomic DNA was sequenced, highly expressing activated cells could have been over-represented, although no difference in activation and CD3 levels was found between groups. Naive, central memory and regulatory TCRB repertoires appeared more similar among patients than among healthy donors.

The junction carries 7 bases between V and J, which are trimmed by 0 bases and 7 bases respectively. The germline V gene yields SGHTA for CDR1 and FQGNSA for CDR2. The CDR3 goes from the cysteine to the phenylalanine over 13 residues. The retained sequence is limited to the CDR3, 39 bases, with the frame set at the first base. Each donor gave one peripheral blood draw, about 100 mL on average, collected into heparinised tubes. A BD FACSAria II was used to sort naive, central memory, regulatory and stem cell-like memory CD4+ T cells with a panel that included CD45RO, CCR7, CD25, CD127, CD95 and CD27. All sorted populations exceeded 98% purity. PBMCs were isolated immediately by Lymphoprep density gradient centrifugation and stained directly without culture. Samples were stained and sorted in pairs, with one healthy donor and one patient per experiment, so that batch effects were minimized. All of the isolated RNA was reverse transcribed with the High Capacity cDNA Reverse Transcription Kit, so expressed TCRB transcripts were sequenced. Deep immunoSEQ sequencing was performed on naive, central memory and regulatory T cell samples, with an average of around 3.5 million total reads per sample. After sorted cells were lysed in RLT buffer, RNA was extracted with DNase-treated RNeasy Micro or Mini kits, with the choice depending on cell number. To prevent cross-contamination, every cell subset was processed on its own, while patient and healthy donor samples were processed together. Using the immunoSEQ multiplex PCR, TCRB sequences were amplified from cDNA into 87-bp fragments spanning the CDR3 region. Sequencing of the amplicons was done on the Illumina HiSeq platform. Processing in the source paper ran as follows. Synthetic template baselines were used to correct PCR bias computationally, reads within Hamming distance 2 were collapsed together, and singletons that could not be merged were discarded. Reads were aligned against IMGT to assign V, D and J genes, CDR3 length and insertions or deletions at six rearrangement sites. Within each subset, clonotype counts were normalized to the number of sorted cells before true diversity and Gini coefficients were calculated with the tcR R package. Repertoire sharing was quantified using the overlap coefficient calculated on TCRB nucleotide sequences. Out-of-frame TCRB sequences from naive cells were analyzed as a proxy for the pre-selection repertoire. Drawn from immuneACCESS, this table holds only the in-frame rearrangements with V and J called that TCRdb kept. Clones are partly lost; checked studies trace under half to an unresolved V gene and leave the rest unexplained. That table is the source of V, J and clone size, and D and trimming were worked out from the DNA. The sample includes roughly 500,000 clones, with about 10% observed a single time. The top ten constitute about 0.042% of the sample.

A note on this clone: The clone's antigen remains unknown. The input lacks base qualities; no much larger clone sits a single base away.

Sequenced input: naive CD4+ T cells from blood. In the paper's terms, the cell subset or site label means: true naive CD4+ T cells. The sequence was collected from a woman aged 18-35 years in good health. The receptor chain draws on TRBV7-2 and TRBJ1-3; no confident D gene assignment can be made. For the CDR3, the sequence is CASSLALPNTIYF. The DNA sequence is TGTGCCAGCAGCTTAGCGTTGCCGAACACCATATATTTT. Reference TRBV7-2 and TRBJ1-3 proteins supply the regions before and after the CDR3; the full variable domain is: GAGVSQSPSNKVTEKGKDVELRCDPISGHTALYWYRQSLGQGLEFLIYFQGNSAPDKSGLPSDRFSAERTGGSVSTLTIQRTQQEDSAVYLCASSLALPNTIYFGEGSWLTVV.